This T cell receptor (beta chain) is drawn from a study of blood T cells in healthy people across ages. Overall study findings and caveats: With unsorted PBMCs, a conclusive comparison of naive versus antigen-experienced cells was not possible.

The germline gives CDR1 DFQATT, CDR2 SNEGSKA (reference sequence). Trimming removed 0 bases at V and 2 bases at J, with 11 bases between. This CDR3 is built from 14 residues. Primers used in a second PCR of roughly 6 to 12 cycles were a sample-barcoded 5' primer and a J-beta primer mix. One entry per CDR3 protein results from TCRdb running MiXCR on the 5' RACE reads. The sample includes around 1.5 million distinct CDR3 sequences, about 35% of them seen just once. Per sample, a minimum of 7 million PBMCs were isolated. This clonotype was seen only a few times. Its antigen is not identified. J is TRBJ2-7 and V is TRBV20-1; unclear D gene. The sample taken for sequencing was blood. The clonotype was recovered from a woman aged 25 to 39 in good health. The CDR3 spells CSARDPYSPYEQYF. CDR3 sequence (DNA): TGCAGTGCTAGAGATCCGTACAGCCCCTACGAGCAGTACTTC.